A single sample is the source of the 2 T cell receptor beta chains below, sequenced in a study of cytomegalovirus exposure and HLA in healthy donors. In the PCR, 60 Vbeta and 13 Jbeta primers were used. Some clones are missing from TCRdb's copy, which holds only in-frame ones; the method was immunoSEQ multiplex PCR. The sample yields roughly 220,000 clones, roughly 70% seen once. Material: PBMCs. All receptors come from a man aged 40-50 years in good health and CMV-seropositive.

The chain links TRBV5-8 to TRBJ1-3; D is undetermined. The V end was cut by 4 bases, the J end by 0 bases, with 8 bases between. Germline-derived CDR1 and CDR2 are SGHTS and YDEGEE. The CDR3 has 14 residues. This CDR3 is CASSRGLSGNTIYF. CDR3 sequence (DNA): TGTGCCAGCAGCAGAGGTCTCTCTGGAAACACCATATATTTT.

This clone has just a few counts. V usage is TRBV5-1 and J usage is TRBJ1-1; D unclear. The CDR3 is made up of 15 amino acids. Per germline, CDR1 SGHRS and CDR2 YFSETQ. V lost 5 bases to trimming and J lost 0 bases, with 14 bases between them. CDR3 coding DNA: TGCGCCAGCAGGCGGGAACAGAGCTTGAACACTGAAGCTTTCTTT. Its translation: CASRREQSLNTEAFF. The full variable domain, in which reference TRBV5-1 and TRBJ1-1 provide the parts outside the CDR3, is KAGVTQTPRYLIKTRGQQVTLSCSPISGHRSVSWYQQTPGQGLQFLFEYFSETQRNKGNFPGRFSGRQFSNSRSEMNVSTLELGDSALYLCASRREQSLNTEAFFGQGTRLTVV.